Presented here are 31 T cell receptor beta chains from one specimen sequenced in a study of patients and donors after allogeneic stem cell transplantation. TCRdb processed the RT-PCR reads anew with MiXCR; each CDR3 protein has one entry. Of about 150,000 distinct CDR3 sequences in the sample, over 35% are singletons; the top ten hold about 50%. The sample consisted of blood, either unsorted or a sorted T cell fraction (not recorded which). These receptors were obtained from a human donor who was either an allogeneic HSCT recipient or a stem cell or donor lymphocyte infusion donor (not recorded which). It is not recorded whose cells these are; they may come from a transplant donor.

The gene calls are TRBV20-1 and TRBJ2-7, with a weak D call TRBD1 (6 bases). CDR1 is DFQATT and CDR2 is SNEGSKA in the germline V gene (reference sequence). V lost 6 bases and J lost 3, with 18 bases in between. The CDR3 consists of 14 residues. In DNA, the CDR3 is TGCAGTGCCTCAGGGGTGACCGACTACTACGAGCAGTACTTC. It specifies CSASGVTDYYEQYF.

J is TRBJ1-1 and V is TRBV28; tentative D call: TRBD1 (5 bases). Between the trimmed V and J ends, which lost 3 bases and 0 bases, there was a span of 14 bases. This CDR3 has 16 residues. Germline V gene lookup returns CDR1 MDHEN and CDR2 SYDVKM. In DNA, the CDR3 is TGTGCCAGCAGTTTTTCTCCACAGGTTATGAACACTGAAGCTTTCTTT. Amino acids: CASSFSPQVMNTEAFF.

This clonotype was counted a few times. The J gene is TRBJ1-2, the V gene TRBV12-3 or TRBV12-4; 9 bases map to TRBD1. The CDR3 runs to 14 residues. The trim removed 4 bases at V and 6 bases at J, leaving 6 bases unmatched. The CDR3 region is CASSWYRGQNGYTF. The CDR3 DNA follows: TGTGCCAGCAGTTGGTACAGGGGGCAGAATGGCTACACCTTC.

This chain joins TRBV7-9 and TRBJ2-3; 7 bases line up with TRBD1. This CDR3 contains 13 residues. The germline V gene has CDR1 SEHNR and CDR2 FQNEAQ (reference sequence). Losses at the gene ends were 3 bases for V and 4 bases for J; bases not matched to a gene: 1. This CDR3 is CASSLTGPDTQYF. The CDR3 DNA reads TGTGCCAGCAGCTTGACAGGGCCAGATACGCAGTATTTT.

The chain is built from TRBV5-1 and TRBJ1-1; no reliable D call. CDR1 and CDR2 (germline): SGHRS, YFSETQ. V lost 6 bases to trimming and J lost 1 base, with 13 bases between them. This CDR3 is built from 14 residues. The CDR3 reads CASTPSRANTEAFF. The CDR3 DNA reads as TGCGCCAGCACCCCGTCGAGGGCGAACACTGAAGCTTTCTTT.

This clonotype was seen a few times. The chain's CDR3 is CASSLVQDAEAFF. DNA of the CDR3: TGTGCCAGCAGCTTAGTACAGGATGCTGAAGCTTTCTTT. This rearrangement joins TRBV7-9 to TRBJ1-1, with D maybe TRBD1 (5 bases). In germline, CDR1 is SEHNR, CDR2 FQNEAQ (reference sequence). CDR3 length: 13 amino acids. Trimming cost V 1 base and J 6 bases, with 9 bases left between them.

The chain recombines TRBV11-2 with TRBJ1-1, with 7 nucleotides matching TRBD1. The CDR3 covers 14 residues. Germline CDR1 is SGHAT and CDR2 is FQNNGV. Trimming cost V 4 bases and J 4 bases; bases outside gene matches: 6. CDR3 protein: CASSYAGGGTEAFF. The CDR3 DNA reads TGTGCCAGCAGCTACGCAGGGGGGGGCACTGAAGCTTTCTTT.

V and J are TRBV29-1 and TRBJ2-3, with a weak D call TRBD1 (6 bases). V lost 4 bases and J 4 bases, leaving 15 bases between the germline ends. The CDR3 is 14 residues long. Germline V gene sequence: CDR1 SQVTM, CDR2 ANQGSEA. The CDR3 DNA reads as TGCAGCGTTGTCCGGCAGGGGAATTCAGATACGCAGTATTTT. Translated, it gives CSVVRQGNSDTQYF.

In the case of this clonotype: A read error may explain this, as a much larger clone is one base away. The chain has TRBV11-2 and TRBJ2-5; the match to TRBD2 covers 9 bases. The CDR3 spans 14 residues. Germline values: CDR1 SGHAT, CDR2 FQNNGV. The CDR3 bases are TGTGCCAGCAGCCACCTAGCGGGGAAAGAGATCCAGTACTTC. Translating gives CASSHLAGKEIQYF.

This clonotype was found a few times. V gene TRBV6-5 combines with J gene TRBJ1-1; a weak D match, TRBD1 (6 bases). V was pared by 0 bases and J by 6 bases, with 14 bases between. Looked up from germline, CDR1 is MNHEY and CDR2 is SVGAGI. This CDR3 is 15 amino acids long. The CDR3 nucleotides read TGTGCCAGCAGTTACTCGCCAGGGGTCCTCCCTGAAGCTTTCTTT. Amino acids: CASSYSPGVLPEAFF.

In this sample, this clonotype turned up a few times. The rearrangement uses TRBV28 and TRBJ1-1; possible D gene TRBD1, 6 bases. Trimming removed 4 bases at V and 0 bases at J, with 18 bases between. Germline V gene sequence: CDR1 MDHEN, CDR2 SYDVKM. The CDR3 runs 17 residues. CDR3 amino acids: CASSSPRGQFMNTEAFF. The CDR3 DNA follows: TGTGCCAGCAGTTCTCCGCGCGGACAGTTCATGAACACTGAAGCTTTCTTT.

The chain has TRBV11-2 and TRBJ2-1, with D perhaps assigned TRBD1 or TRBD2 (5 bases each). This CDR3 is built from 16 residues. The V gene's germline CDR1 is SGHAT and CDR2 FQNNGV. Trimming pared 7 bases from V and 0 bases from J, leaving 16 bases between. The chain's CDR3 is CASTQGRSSSYNEQFF. CDR3 coding DNA: TGTGCCAGCACCCAGGGACGGAGTAGCTCCTACAATGAGCAGTTCTTC.

The chain carries TRBV5-1 and TRBJ1-1, with D maybe TRBD1 (5 bases). The V and J ends lost 3 bases and 5 bases respectively, with 11 bases between them. This CDR3 has 13 amino acids. CDR1 is SGHRS and CDR2 is YFSETQ in the germline V gene. CDR3 sequence: CASSWGSLTEAFF. The CDR3 nucleotides read TGCGCCAGCAGCTGGGGGTCCCTAACTGAAGCTTTCTTT.

The chain has TRBV12-3 or TRBV12-4 and TRBJ1-1, with D unresolved. This CDR3 comprises 10 residues. With 5 bases removed from V and 9 bases from J, the gap between germline ends came to 7 bases. CDR3 sequence reads: CASSPNKAFF. CDR3 nucleotide sequence: TGTGCCAGCAGTCCTAATAAAGCTTTCTTT.

The V and J genes are TRBV10-3 and TRBJ2-1, with 7 bases identical to TRBD1. The CDR3 loop spans 16 amino acids. Germline V gene lookup returns CDR1 ENHRY and CDR2 SYGVKD. J lost 2 bases, V lost 4 bases, and 8 bases had no gene match. The CDR3, as DNA: TGTGCCATCAGTGCGGTGGACAGGACTCCCTACAATGAGCAGTTCTTC. This gives the protein CAISAVDRTPYNEQFF.

This clonotype is a singleton in its sample. This chain connects TRBV28 to TRBJ1-5; D gene uncertain. The CDR3 runs to 15 residues. V lost 7 bases and J lost 8, with 21 bases in between. CDR1 is MDHEN, CDR2 SYDVKM, per germline. CDR3 DNA: TGTGCCAGCATTTTTCACCCGCTGGGAGGAAAGCCCCAGCATTTT. It encodes CASIFHPLGGKPQHF.

In this sample, this clonotype turned up a few times. The rearrangement links TRBV12-3 or TRBV12-4 to TRBJ1-1, with a weak D call TRBD1 (6 bases). V gave up 6 bases and J gave up 6 bases, with 17 bases separating them. This CDR3 has 14 residues. The CDR3 bases are TGTGCCAGCAGAAAGACAGGACTAGTTTCTGAAGCTTTCTTT. It translates to CASRKTGLVSEAFF.

This clonotype is a singleton in its sample. This could be a read error, since a much larger clone is one nucleotide away. This chain uses TRBV4-1 with TRBJ1-1, with D unresolved. Germline V lookup: CDR1 MGHRA, CDR2 YSYEKL. The CDR3 covers 13 residues. V gave up 6 bases and J gave up 5 bases, with 13 bases separating them. In nucleotides, the CDR3 is TGCGCCAGCAGGGCCGCCGCGGGGACTGAAGCTTTCTTT. This translates into CASRAAAGTEAFF.

This clonotype was detected ten times or more. CDR3 sequence: CSVAHLLGEKLFF. The CDR3 DNA reads as TGCAGCGTTGCCCATCTTTTGGGGGAAAAACTGTTTTTT. The rearrangement links TRBV29-1 to TRBJ1-4; D gene ambiguous. Germline V lookup: CDR1 SQVTM, CDR2 ANQGSEA. The CDR3 is 13 residues long. V lost 4 bases and J lost 8, with 14 bases in between.

Only a few counts were recorded for this clonotype. This chain connects TRBV6-5 to TRBJ1-2; D remains ambiguous. Germline lookup yields CDR1 MNHEY and CDR2 SVGAGI. The CDR3 loop spans 14 amino acids. With 0 bases removed from V and 6 bases from J, the gap between germline ends came to 11 bases. CDR3 residues: CASSYSTGVDGYTF. The CDR3 nucleotides are TGTGCCAGCAGTTACTCGACCGGGGTTGATGGCTACACCTTC.

The J gene is TRBJ1-3, the V gene TRBV4-2; a weak D match, TRBD1 (5 bases). V lost 0 bases, J lost 6 bases, and 12 bases lay in between. The CDR3 covers 15 residues. Germline values: CDR1 LGHNA, CDR2 YNFKEQ. This chain's CDR3 is CASSQDWGSENTIYF. CDR3 nucleotides: TGTGCCAGCAGCCAAGACTGGGGGAGCGAAAACACCATATATTTT.

The rearrangement uses TRBV9 and TRBJ1-2; tentatively, D is TRBD1 (5 bases). Trimming took off 4 bases at V and 4 bases at J, with 14 bases between the two ends. This CDR3 has 14 amino acids. Germline V gives CDR1 SGDLS, CDR2 YYNGEE. The CDR3: CASSPLAGGYGYTF. The CDR3 DNA reads TGTGCCAGCAGCCCTCTCGCGGGGGGCTATGGCTACACCTTC.

The chain joins TRBV20-1 to TRBJ1-1; D is unresolved. In germline, CDR1 is DFQATT, CDR2 SNEGSKA (reference sequence). Trimming left V 0 bases short and J 1 base short, with 6 bases between. This CDR3 comprises 13 residues. The CDR3 nucleotides are TGCAGTGCTAGAGATCCCGGGAACACTGAAGCTTTCTTT. It encodes CSARDPGNTEAFF.

This clonotype turned up a few times. V and J are TRBV12-3 or TRBV12-4 and TRBJ2-7, with 8 bases matching TRBD2. The CDR3 loop spans 16 amino acids. The junction had 13 bases not matched to a gene; V was cut back by 6 bases and J by 3 bases. CDR3 sequence reads: CASSPKGTRSYYEQYF. CDR3 DNA: TGTGCCAGCAGCCCGAAGGGGACTAGGTCTTACTACGAGCAGTACTTC.

This clonotype was seen only a few times. The chain couples TRBV27 to TRBJ1-2; a possible D gene is TRBD1 (6 bases). Germline assignment: CDR1 MNHEY and CDR2 SMNVEV (reference sequence). The CDR3 length is 17 residues. Trimming shortened V by 6 bases and J by 0 bases, and 20 bases separated the two germline ends. CDR3 region: CASRTQGTGPTNYGYTF. The CDR3, as DNA: TGTGCCAGCAGGACCCAGGGAACAGGGCCAACTAACTATGGCTACACCTTC.

This clonotype was detected only a few times. The chain employs TRBV14 and TRBJ2-1, with D perhaps TRBD1 (6 bases). Trimming took 4 bases from V and 7 from J, leaving 17 bases between them. CDR3 size: 15 residues. The germline V gene encodes CDR1 SGHDN and CDR2 FVKESK. CDR3 residues: CASSPRDNPGNEQFF. In DNA, the CDR3 is TGTGCCAGCAGCCCCCGGGACAATCCCGGGAATGAGCAGTTCTTC.

The chain uses TRBV24-1 and TRBJ1-5; possibly TRBD1 for D (5 bases). Germline assignment: CDR1 KGHDR and CDR2 SFDVKD. This CDR3 comprises 18 residues. With 2 bases removed from V and 2 bases from J, the gap between germline ends came to 18 bases. The DNA for the CDR3 is TGTGCCACCAGTGATTCGATGACTGCGGGGGATGGCAATCAGCCCCAGCATTTT. It translates to CATSDSMTAGDGNQPQHF.

The chain combines TRBV28 with TRBJ1-2, with 7 bases lining up with TRBD1. The germline V gene has CDR1 MDHEN and CDR2 SYDVKM. There are 17 residues in the CDR3. After removal of 3 bases from V and 8 bases from J, the junction contained 18 bases not matched to a gene. CDR3 region: CASSFPDFREGARGYTF. In DNA, the CDR3 is TGTGCCAGCAGTTTCCCCGACTTTCGGGAGGGGGCGCGGGGCTACACCTTC.

The chain uses TRBV19 and TRBJ1-1, with 8 bases matching TRBD1. Trimming removed 10 bases from V and 3 bases from J; junction bases left unmatched: 7. The CDR3 runs to 13 residues. The V gene's germline CDR1 is LNHDA and CDR2 SQIVND (reference sequence). CDR3 sequence: CAIRDRGDTEAFF. The CDR3 region has the DNA TGTGCCATCCGAGACAGGGGCGACACTGAAGCTTTCTTT. The full variable domain, in which reference TRBV19 and TRBJ1-1 provide the parts outside the CDR3, is DGGITQSPKYLFRKEGQNVTLSCEQNLNHDAMYWYRQDPGQGLRLIYYSQIVNDFQKGDIAEGYSVSREKKESFPLTVTSAQKNPTAFYLCAIRDRGDTEAFFGQGTRLTVV.

The table lists this clonotype with many counts. The gene calls are TRBV12-3 or TRBV12-4 and TRBJ1-3; no clear D. Trimming took 3 bases from V and 3 from J, leaving 9 bases between them. CDR3 length: 14 residues. CDR3 DNA sequence: TGTGCCAGCAGTTTGCGCGGGGTTGGAAACACCATATATTTT. Translated: CASSLRGVGNTIYF.

This rearrangement joins TRBV4-2 to TRBJ2-7, with 7 positions matching TRBD1. V shed 1 base, J shed 3 bases, and the junction held 6 bases outside the gene matches. The CDR3 has 15 amino acids. Germline CDR1 is LGHNA and CDR2 is YNFKEQ. This chain's CDR3 is CASSQGTGQGYEQYF. Here the CDR3 DNA reads TGTGCCAGCAGCCAAGGGACAGGTCAAGGCTACGAGCAGTACTTC.